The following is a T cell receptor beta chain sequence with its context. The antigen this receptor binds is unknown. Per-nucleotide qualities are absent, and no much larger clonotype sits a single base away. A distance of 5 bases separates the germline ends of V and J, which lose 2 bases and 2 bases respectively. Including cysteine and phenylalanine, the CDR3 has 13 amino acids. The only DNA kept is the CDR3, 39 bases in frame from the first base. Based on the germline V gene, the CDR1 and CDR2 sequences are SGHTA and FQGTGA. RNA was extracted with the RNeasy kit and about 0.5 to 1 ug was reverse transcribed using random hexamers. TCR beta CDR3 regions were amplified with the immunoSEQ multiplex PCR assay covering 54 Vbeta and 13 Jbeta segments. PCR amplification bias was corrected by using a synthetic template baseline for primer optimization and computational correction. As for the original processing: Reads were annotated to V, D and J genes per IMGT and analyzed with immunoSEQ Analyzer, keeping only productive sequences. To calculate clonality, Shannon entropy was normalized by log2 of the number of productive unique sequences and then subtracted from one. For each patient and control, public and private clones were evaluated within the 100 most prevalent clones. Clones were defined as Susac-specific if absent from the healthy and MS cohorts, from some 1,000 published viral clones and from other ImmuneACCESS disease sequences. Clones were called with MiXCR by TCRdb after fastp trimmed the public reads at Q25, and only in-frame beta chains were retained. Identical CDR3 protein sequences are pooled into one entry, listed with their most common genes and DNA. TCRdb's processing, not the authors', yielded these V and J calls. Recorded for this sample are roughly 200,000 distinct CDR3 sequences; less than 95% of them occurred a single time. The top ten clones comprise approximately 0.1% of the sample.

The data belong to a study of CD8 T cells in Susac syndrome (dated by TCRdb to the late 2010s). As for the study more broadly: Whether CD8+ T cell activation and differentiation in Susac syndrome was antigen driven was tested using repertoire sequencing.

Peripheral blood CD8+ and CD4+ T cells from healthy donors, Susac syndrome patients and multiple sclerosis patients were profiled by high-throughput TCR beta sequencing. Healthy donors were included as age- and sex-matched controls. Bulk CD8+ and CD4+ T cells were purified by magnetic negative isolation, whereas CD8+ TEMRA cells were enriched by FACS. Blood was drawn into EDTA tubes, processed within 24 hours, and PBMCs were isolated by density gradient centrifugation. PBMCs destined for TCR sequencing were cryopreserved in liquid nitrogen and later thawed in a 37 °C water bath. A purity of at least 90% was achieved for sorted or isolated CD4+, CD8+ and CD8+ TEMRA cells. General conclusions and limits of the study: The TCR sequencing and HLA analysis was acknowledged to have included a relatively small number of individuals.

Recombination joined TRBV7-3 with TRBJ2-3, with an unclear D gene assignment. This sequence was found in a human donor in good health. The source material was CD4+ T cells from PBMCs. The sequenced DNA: TGTGCCAGCAGCTTACAGAACACAGATACGCAGTATTTT. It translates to CASSLQNTDTQYF.